The clone carrying this TCR beta chain was found a few times. The antigen remains undetermined. This may be a read error, as it is one base from a much larger clone. The sample belongs to a study of T cells in Graves' hyperthyroidism and ophthalmopathy. The study's findings and limits: Stable hyperthyroidism was told apart from ophthalmopathy by a model built on 13 V-J features. Blood also held most thyroid clonotypes expanded beyond 0.001.

Amplification of TCR beta CDR3 regions used RNA as the template. First-round RT-PCR targeting the TCR CDR3 was performed with the HTBI primer set. TCRdb independently ran MiXCR on the multiplex PCR reads; one entry per CDR3 protein. Found here are a few hundred thousand distinct CDR3 sequences, roughly 13% of them singletons; the top ten hold approximately 5.3%. Sequencing was performed on blood. The TCR was taken from a young woman with Graves' hyperthyroidism.

This CDR3 is CVSSRQGGNEQFF. The CDR3 region has the DNA TGTGTCAGCAGCCGACAGGGAGGCAATGAGCAGTTCTTC. This chain joins TRBV7-6 and TRBJ2-1; possible D gene TRBD1, 7 bases. The germline gives CDR1 SGHVS, CDR2 FNYEAQ. The CDR3 has 13 amino acids.